Below, 23 T cell receptor beta chains from the same sample are listed, as sequenced in a study of OX40 agonist ivuxolimab in advanced cancers. Produced via immunoSEQ multiplex PCR; TCRdb's table is partial and in-frame only. Of some 19,000 clones in the sample, 85% to 90% were seen once. The sample was CD4+ or CD8+ T cells sorted from blood, taken in a trial of the OX40 agonist ivuxolimab. Receptor source: an adult with an advanced solid tumor such as melanoma, head and neck, liver or kidney cancer.

The chain joins TRBV4-3 to TRBJ2-3, with 12 bases aligning to TRBD2. CDR1 is LGHNA, CDR2 YSLEER, per germline. After removal of 0 bases from V and 2 bases from J, the junction contained 6 bases not matched to a gene. The CDR3 is 18 residues long. The CDR3: CASSQDSPSGRVTDTQYF. Written as DNA, the CDR3 is TGCGCCAGCAGCCAAGATTCCCCTAGCGGGAGGGTCACAGATACGCAGTATTTT.

This chain connects TRBV7-2 to TRBJ2-3; no clear D. CDR3 length equals 16 residues. Germline V lookup: CDR1 SGHTA, CDR2 FQGNSA. V gave up 5 bases and J gave up 2 bases, with 17 bases separating them. The CDR3 loop reads CASSARTTRITDTQYF. The CDR3 DNA reads TGTGCCAGCAGCGCCCGAACTACGAGAATCACAGATACGCAGTATTTT.

This clone has only a few counts. The gene calls are TRBV15 and TRBJ1-5; a weak D match, TRBD1 (5 bases). The CDR3 has 18 residues. Germline V lookup: CDR1 LNHNV, CDR2 YYDKDF (reference sequence). The V and J ends lost 0 bases and 2 bases respectively, with 17 bases between them. The CDR3 nucleotides read TGTGCCACCAGCAGAGATTCCAACTCGGGGGTTGGCAATCAGCCCCAGCATTTT. Protein sequence: CATSRDSNSGVGNQPQHF.

The rearrangement uses TRBV6-6 and TRBJ2-3, with a weak D call TRBD1 (6 bases). The ends were cut back, 8 bases at V and 2 bases at J, with 17 bases in the middle. CDR3 length equals 15 residues. Germline CDR1 and CDR2: MNHNY and SVGAGI (reference sequence). The CDR3 nucleotides are TGTGCCAGCTTCGCCCCCGGACAGCACACAGATACGCAGTATTTT. It encodes CASFAPGQHTDTQYF.

V gene TRBV5-1 combines with J gene TRBJ2-7; D perhaps matches TRBD1 (6 bases). V lost 5 bases to trimming and J lost 3 bases, with 9 bases between them. Germline V CDR1 and CDR2: SGHRS, YFSETQ. The CDR3 consists of 12 residues. CDR3 region: CASRDSYYEQYF. Here the CDR3 DNA reads TGCGCCAGCAGGGACAGTTACTACGAGCAGTACTTC.

The chain has TRBV11-3 and TRBJ2-1; possibly TRBD2 for D (5 bases). V lost 7 bases and J 7 bases, leaving 14 bases between the germline ends. Germline assignment: CDR1 SGHNT and CDR2 YENEEA. The CDR3 is 13 residues long. The CDR3 spells CASIPPGGNEQFF. The CDR3 DNA reads TGTGCCAGCATCCCCCCGGGCGGGAATGAGCAGTTCTTC. Full variable domain (rest looked up from reference TRBV11-3 and TRBJ2-1): EAGVVQSPRYKIIEKKQPVAFWCNPISGHNTLYWYLQNLGQGPELLIRYENEEAVDDSQLPKDRFSAERLKGVDSTLKIQPAELGDSAVYLCASIPPGGNEQFFGPGTRLTVL.

The chain couples TRBV5-1 to TRBJ2-1; maybe TRBD2 (6 bases). V lost 7 bases to trimming and J lost 4 bases, with 15 bases between them. Germline assignment: CDR1 SGHRS and CDR2 YFSETQ. The CDR3 consists of 14 residues. The CDR3 sequence is CASSWGEEYNEQFF. In DNA, the CDR3 is TGCGCCAGCTCCTGGGGGGAAGAGTACAATGAGCAGTTCTTC.

This clone was observed once. This chain uses TRBV27 with TRBJ2-2; 7 bases agree with TRBD2. The germline CDR1 and CDR2 sequences are MNHEY and SMNVEV (reference sequence). CDR3 length: 14 residues. Trimming at V came to 6 bases and at J to 4 bases, leaving 5 bases not matched to a gene. The CDR3 sequence is CASSFGGSTGELFF. The DNA of the CDR3 is TGTGCCAGCAGCTTCGGGGGGAGCACCGGGGAGCTGTTTTTT.

This chain connects TRBV28 to TRBJ2-1; 14 nucleotides agree with TRBD2. This CDR3 is built from 15 residues. Germline trimming cut 6 bases from V and 4 bases from J; bases unmatched to any gene: 2. Germline V CDR1 and CDR2: MDHEN, SYDVKM. Written as DNA, the CDR3 is TGTGCCAGCAGCCGGACTAGCGGGGGGTACAATGAGCAGTTCTTC. It encodes CASSRTSGGYNEQFF.

The genes are TRBV2 and TRBJ2-3; D is unresolved. CDR3 length: 20 residues. Germline assignment: CDR1 SNHLY and CDR2 FYNNEI. Trimming pared 2 bases from V and 1 base from J, leaving 25 bases between. CDR3 residues: CASSERVGTVSVVGTDTQYF. In DNA, the CDR3 is TGTGCCAGCAGTGAAAGGGTGGGCACGGTCTCGGTGGTGGGCACAGATACGCAGTATTTT.

This rearrangement joins TRBV27 to TRBJ1-2, with TRBD1 identical over 7 bases. With 3 bases clipped from V and 0 bases from J, the junction kept 7 bases outside the gene matches. The germline gives CDR1 MNHEY, CDR2 SMNVEV (reference sequence). This CDR3 is 16 amino acids long. As DNA, the CDR3 is TGTGCCAGCAGTTTCGCCGGGACAGCAGCTAACTATGGCTACACCTTC. This encodes CASSFAGTAANYGYTF.

The rearrangement links TRBV27 to TRBJ2-7; no clear D gene. CDR3 length: 16 residues. Trimming took off 0 bases at V and 0 bases at J, with 12 bases between the two ends. CDR1 is MNHEY and CDR2 is SMNVEV in the germline V gene (reference sequence). CDR3 in amino acids: CASSLSLTLSSYEQYF. The CDR3 DNA reads TGTGCCAGCAGTTTATCGCTCACATTAAGCTCCTACGAGCAGTACTTC.

V and J are TRBV2 and TRBJ1-5; D gene uncertain. With 4 bases removed from V and 0 bases from J, the gap between germline ends came to 7 bases. Germline assignment: CDR1 SNHLY and CDR2 FYNNEI. This CDR3 has 14 amino acids. In DNA form, the CDR3 reads TGTGCCAGCAGTGTTACGAGTAGCAATCAGCCCCAGCATTTT. Translation: CASSVTSSNQPQHF.

This rearrangement joins TRBV19 to TRBJ2-7; 15 bases align to TRBD2. The V gene's germline CDR1 is LNHDA and CDR2 SQIVND (reference sequence). CDR3 length equals 16 residues. V lost 6 bases, J lost 6 bases, and 9 bases stayed unmatched. The CDR3 protein is CASSPGLAGGYFEQYF. The CDR3 coding sequence is TGTGCCAGTAGCCCGGGACTAGCGGGAGGATACTTCGAGCAGTACTTC.

The genes are TRBV5-1 and TRBJ2-1, with D tentatively TRBD2 (6 bases). The CDR3 runs to 13 residues. Trimming took 3 bases from V and 6 from J, leaving 10 bases between them. Germline V lookup: CDR1 SGHRS, CDR2 YFSETQ. CDR3 bases: TGCGCCAGCAGCTCTGGGACTTCCAATGAGCAGTTCTTC. The encoded protein is CASSSGTSNEQFF. Filled out from reference TRBV5-1 and TRBJ2-1, the complete variable domain reads KAGVTQTPRYLIKTRGQQVTLSCSPISGHRSVSWYQQTPGQGLQFLFEYFSETQRNKGNFPGRFSGRQFSNSRSEMNVSTLELGDSALYLCASSSGTSNEQFFGPGTRLTVL.

The chain uses TRBV28 and TRBJ2-1; D perhaps matches TRBD2 (5 bases). This CDR3 region has 15 residues. Trimming removed 3 bases from V and 4 bases from J, with 13 bases in between. Germline V gene lookup returns CDR1 MDHEN and CDR2 SYDVKM. CDR3 amino acids: CASSLSTRLYNEQFF. In nucleotides, the CDR3 is TGTGCCAGCAGTTTGAGCACTAGGCTGTACAATGAGCAGTTCTTC.

A word on this clone: Mismatch with germline at one junction end may stem from a read error. The chain is built from TRBV7-7 and TRBJ2-2; 9 bases are a match to TRBD2. The CDR3 is made up of 19 amino acids. Per the germline V gene, CDR1 is SSHAT and CDR2 is FNYEAQ (reference sequence). DNA of the CDR3: TGTGCTAGCAGCTTAGAATTAGCGGGAGATTTCGCGAACACCGGGGAGCTGTTTTTT. This sequence encodes CASSLELAGDFANTGELFF. The whole variable domain, filled in from reference TRBV7-7 and TRBJ2-2, reads GAGVSQSPRYKVTKRGQDVTLRCDPISSHATLYWYQQALGQGPEFLTYFNYEAQPDKSGLPSDRFSAERPEGSISTLTIQRTEQRDSAMYRCASSLELAGDFANTGELFFGEGSRLTVL.

This CDR3 reads CASSQDGLAGGETQYF. The CDR3 bases are TGTGCCAGCAGCCAAGATGGGCTAGCGGGGGGAGAGACCCAGTACTTC. The V gene is TRBV4-2, the J gene TRBJ2-5; 11 bases align to TRBD2. Germline V lookup: CDR1 LGHNA, CDR2 YNFKEQ. This CDR3 is built from 16 residues. V gave up 0 bases and J gave up 4 bases; unmatched junction bases: 4.

J is TRBJ2-3 and V is TRBV19; TRBD1 aligns across 8 bases. The CDR3 extends over 16 amino acids. The V gene end was trimmed by 5 bases and the J gene end by 3 bases; junction bases not matched to a gene: 10. Germline CDR1 reads LNHDA; CDR2 reads SQIVND (reference sequence). This chain's CDR3 is CASSSASGGRTDTQYF. For the CDR3, the DNA is TGTGCCAGTAGTTCCGCCTCAGGGGGCAGGACAGATACGCAGTATTTT.

The V gene is TRBV2, the J gene TRBJ2-5; a possible D gene is TRBD2 (6 bases). Between the trimmed V and J ends, which lost 6 bases and 4 bases, there was a span of 12 bases. The CDR3 sequence is 13 residues long. Germline CDR1 and CDR2: SNHLY and FYNNEI. Here the CDR3 reads CASRGGRVETQYF. DNA for the CDR3: TGTGCCAGCAGGGGAGGTCGGGTAGAGACCCAGTACTTC.

This clone was seen only once. This chain joins TRBV13 and TRBJ2-2; no definite D call. Germline V gene sequence: CDR1 PRHDT, CDR2 FYEKMQ (reference sequence). CDR3 size: 12 residues. V dropped 11 bases and J dropped 6 bases, with 13 bases sitting between them. Here the CDR3 reads CAALSGAGELFF. The CDR3, as DNA: TGTGCCGCCCTCTCTGGCGCCGGGGAGCTGTTTTTT. The full variable domain, with the rest looked up from reference TRBV13 and TRBJ2-2, is AAGVIQSPRHLIKEKRETATLKCYPIPRHDTVYWYQQGPGQDPQFLISFYEKMQSDKGSIPDRFSAQQFSDYHSELNMSSLELGDSALYFCAALSGAGELFFGEGSRLTVL.

V usage is TRBV25-1 and J usage is TRBJ1-1; 9 bases line up with TRBD1. The V gene's germline CDR1 is MGHDK and CDR2 SYGVNS. This CDR3 is 14 amino acids long. Trimming cost V 3 bases and J 6 bases; bases outside gene matches: 5. CDR3 sequence (DNA): TGTGCCAGCAGTGACCTAACAGGGGGCGCTGAAGCTTTCTTT. This gives the protein CASSDLTGGAEAFF.

The CDR3 loop reads CASSLGTIQETQYF. The CDR3, as DNA: TGCGCCAGCAGCCTGGGGACGATACAAGAGACCCAGTACTTC. The V gene is TRBV4-1, the J gene TRBJ2-5; D is possibly TRBD1 or TRBD2 (5 bases each). Germline-derived CDR1 and CDR2 are MGHRA and YSYEKL. Trimming took off 4 bases at V and 2 bases at J, with 11 bases between the two ends. The CDR3 runs 14 residues.